This entry lists 9 T cell receptor beta chains sequenced from one sample in a study of shared clonotypes between healthy human individuals. Profiled with immunoSEQ multiplex PCR; TCRdb holds only in-frame clones, not every one. This table has over a million clones, over 95% appearing once. The sample consisted of naive CD4+ T cells sorted from blood. Subset noted: CD45RA+ positively selected. These receptors were taken from a man between 25 and 39 years old in good health.

V usage is TRBV28 and J usage is TRBJ2-7, with 9 bases matching TRBD2. V was clipped by 2 bases and J by 0 bases; unmatched bases: 8. The CDR3 length is 17 residues. The germline V gene encodes CDR1 MDHEN and CDR2 SYDVKM. The CDR3 region has the DNA TGTGCCAGCAGTTTACGCGGGAGGGCCTTAAGCTCCTACGAGCAGTACTTC. Protein product: CASSLRGRALSSYEQYF.

The V call is TRBV10-3, the J call TRBJ2-5; D perhaps matches TRBD1 (5 bases). The CDR3 is 13 residues long. Trimming took off 3 bases at V and 2 bases at J, with 7 bases between the two ends. The germline gives CDR1 ENHRY, CDR2 SYGVKD. CDR3 sequence: CAISDAGQETQYF. CDR3 nucleotides: TGTGCCATCAGTGACGCAGGGCAAGAGACCCAGTACTTC.

The CDR3 DNA sequence: TGCGCCAGCAGCTTGGGACTAGCGGGGGGATTACAAGAGACCCAGTACTTC. Protein sequence: CASSLGLAGGLQETQYF. The chain is built from TRBV5-1 and TRBJ2-5; 13 bases line up with TRBD2. V lost 0 bases and J lost 2; bases outside the gene matches: 4. CDR1 SGHRS and CDR2 YFSETQ come from the germline V gene. The CDR3 contains 17 residues.

V and J are TRBV29-1 and TRBJ2-1; D is unresolved. This CDR3 contains 14 residues. From germline, CDR1 is SQVTM and CDR2 ANQGSEA. V was cut by 6 bases and J by 0 bases, with 12 bases left in between. In DNA form, the CDR3 reads TGCAGCGTCGGGCGGTTAAGCTCCTACAATGAGCAGTTCTTC. Protein sequence: CSVGRLSSYNEQFF.

This chain connects TRBV6-5 to TRBJ1-1; 7 nucleotides line up with TRBD1. Trimming at V came to 5 bases and at J to 11 bases, leaving 5 bases not matched to a gene. Germline lookup yields CDR1 MNHEY and CDR2 SVGAGI. The CDR3 extends over 11 amino acids. CDR3 region: CASSEQGTAFF. CDR3 bases: TGTGCCAGCAGTGAACAGGGGACGGCTTTCTTT.

V usage is TRBV15 and J usage is TRBJ2-1, with 9 bases fitting TRBD1. In germline, CDR1 is LNHNV, CDR2 YYDKDF (reference sequence). The CDR3 contains 17 residues. The junction had 13 bases not matched to a gene; V was cut back by 7 bases and J by 3 bases. CDR3 DNA: TGTGCCACCACCAAAGCTTCCGGGACAGGGTTCTACAATGAGCAGTTCTTC. Translated, it gives CATTKASGTGFYNEQFF.

The CDR3 spells CASSRDWFSNEQFF. Written as DNA, the CDR3 is TGTGCCAGCAGCCGTGATTGGTTTTCAAATGAGCAGTTCTTC. V and J are TRBV2 and TRBJ2-1, with D unclear. The V end was cut by 6 bases, the J end by 7 bases, with 16 bases between. CDR3 length: 14 amino acids. CDR1 SNHLY and CDR2 FYNNEI come from the germline V gene.

The chain uses TRBV5-5 and TRBJ2-3, with D unclear. In germline, CDR1 is SGHKS, CDR2 YYEKEE (reference sequence). V was cut by 4 bases and J by 4 bases, with 16 bases left in between. The CDR3 totals 15 residues. For the CDR3, the DNA is TGTGCCAGCAGCACCGGACCTTCCCCCGCAGATACGCAGTATTTT. Encoded protein: CASSTGPSPADTQYF.

The chain joins TRBV6-1 to TRBJ1-3; D unresolved. Germline loops: CDR1 MNHNS, CDR2 SASEGT. The length of the CDR3 is 15 residues. The ends were cut back, 7 bases at V and 0 bases at J, with 13 bases in the middle. This CDR3 is CASKEGRISGNTIYF. The CDR3 DNA sequence: TGTGCCAGCAAAGAAGGACGGATCTCTGGAAACACCATATATTTT.